This T cell receptor (beta chain) was sequenced in a study of control samples from healthy donors and cancer patients. The data were produced by immunoSEQ multiplex PCR, yet TCRdb's version contains in-frame clones alone and is incomplete. Of more than 60,000 clones listed, about 90% are singletons. With 7 bases removed from V and 5 bases from J, the gap between germline ends came to 15 bases. Germline loops: CDR1 SEHNR, CDR2 FQNEAQ (reference sequence). The CDR3 length is 13 residues. The J gene is TRBJ2-7, the V gene TRBV7-9; a weak D match, TRBD2 (6 bases). The sample was PBMCs. This clonotype originated in a man aged 55 to 69 with colorectal cancer. CDR3 DNA sequence: TGTGCCAGCACCCTGGTGGGACTTAACGAGCAGTACTTC. Its protein product is CASTLVGLNEQYF.